The 19 T cell receptor beta chains below were found in one sample sequenced in a study of cytomegalovirus exposure and HLA in healthy donors. Primers: 60 Vbeta forward and 13 Jbeta reverse. Generated by immunoSEQ multiplex PCR, the TCRdb table keeps only in-frame clones and is missing some. The repertoire consists of about 120,000 clones, with approximately 80% occurring once and the leading ten covering approximately 11%. The sequenced sample was PBMCs. These receptors were taken from a young man in good health and CMV-seropositive.

J is TRBJ2-7 and V is TRBV19, with 7 bases fitting TRBD1. Per germline, CDR1 LNHDA and CDR2 SQIVND (reference sequence). The junction had 6 bases not matched to a gene; V was cut back by 4 bases and J by 3 bases. The CDR3 sequence is 14 residues long. The chain's CDR3 is CASSKYRDSYEQYF. The CDR3 DNA is TGTGCCAGTAGTAAGTACCGGGACAGCTACGAGCAGTACTTC. Combining the CDR3 with reference TRBV19 and TRBJ2-7 gives the whole variable domain DGGITQSPKYLFRKEGQNVTLSCEQNLNHDAMYWYRQDPGQGLRLIYYSQIVNDFQKGDIAEGYSVSREKKESFPLTVTSAQKNPTAFYLCASSKYRDSYEQYFGPGTRLTVT.

The rearrangement links TRBV6-5 to TRBJ1-2; possibly TRBD1 for D (5 bases). The CDR3 loop spans 13 amino acids. Germline V gene sequence: CDR1 MNHEY, CDR2 SVGAGI. The V and J ends lost 2 bases and 6 bases respectively, with 10 bases between them. CDR3 residues: CASSYTGENGYTF. The CDR3 DNA is TGTGCCAGCAGTTACACGGGGGAGAATGGCTACACCTTC.

The gene calls are TRBV5-1 and TRBJ2-1; unclear D gene. Trimming took 0 bases from V and 8 from J, leaving 6 bases between them. CDR1 is SGHRS, CDR2 YFSETQ, per germline. The CDR3 sequence is 12 residues long. The CDR3 DNA is TGCGCCAGCAGCTTGGCCAGGCATGAGCAGTTCTTC. It encodes CASSLARHEQFF.

The CDR3 loop is CASSLGGGGSSYNEQFF. CDR3 nucleotides: TGTGCCAGCAGCTTAGGGGGGGGCGGGAGCTCCTACAATGAGCAGTTCTTC. The chain joins TRBV7-8 to TRBJ2-1; perhaps TRBD2 as D (7 bases). V was trimmed by 1 base and J by 0 bases, leaving 13 bases between them. Germline assignment: CDR1 SGHVS and CDR2 FQNEAQ. There are 17 residues in the CDR3.

The J gene is TRBJ1-4, the V gene TRBV5-5; 8 bases match TRBD1. The CDR3 loop spans 15 amino acids. J gave up 8 bases and V 3 bases, and 9 bases lay outside the gene matches. Germline CDR1 and CDR2: SGHKS and YYEKEE (reference sequence). The CDR3 coding sequence is TGTGCCAGCAGCTCCGACAGGGGCAACGTGGAAAAACTGTTTTTT. It translates to CASSSDRGNVEKLFF.

V is TRBV28 and J is TRBJ2-1, with D maybe TRBD1 (5 bases). Deletions cut 5 bases from V and 6 bases from J, with 14 bases between. Germline CDR1 reads MDHEN; CDR2 reads SYDVKM. The CDR3 runs to 14 residues. The CDR3 sequence: CASSRQWAPNEQFF. The DNA of the CDR3 is TGTGCCAGCAGTCGACAGTGGGCCCCCAATGAGCAGTTCTTC.

The chain links TRBV5-4 to TRBJ2-5; no firm D call. The V end was cut by 3 bases, the J end by 5 bases, with 14 bases between. Germline lookup yields CDR1 SGHNT and CDR2 YYREEE (reference sequence). The CDR3 loop spans 14 amino acids. The CDR3 is CASSSQTGEETQYF. CDR3 bases: TGTGCCAGCAGCTCCCAAACGGGTGAGGAGACCCAGTACTTC.

The gene calls are TRBV4-3 and TRBJ2-2; D ambiguous. CDR3 size: 15 residues. CDR1 and CDR2 (germline): LGHNA, YSLEER. Trimming left V 1 base short and J 1 base short, with 7 bases between. The CDR3: CASSQAYKNTGELFF. The CDR3 DNA reads as TGCGCCAGCAGCCAAGCGTATAAGAACACCGGGGAGCTGTTTTTT.

V gene TRBV5-4 combines with J gene TRBJ2-7, with 14 bases aligning to TRBD2. The CDR3 has 16 amino acids. CDR1 and CDR2 (germline): SGHNT, YYREEE (reference sequence). J was trimmed by 7 bases and V by 4 bases; bases with no gene match: 10. CDR3 sequence: CASSQSGTSGRREQYF. The CDR3 nucleotides read TGTGCCAGCAGCCAGTCCGGGACTAGCGGGAGAAGGGAGCAGTACTTC.

In DNA, the CDR3 is TGTGCCAGCAGCTTAATCCAGAACACCGGGGAGCTGTTTTTT. It is translated as CASSLIQNTGELFF. V usage is TRBV7-3 and J usage is TRBJ2-2; no clear D. V lost 1 base and J lost 1, with 4 bases in between. This CDR3 has 14 residues. Germline V gives CDR1 SGHTA, CDR2 FQGTGA.

This chain joins TRBV30 and TRBJ2-2; 9 nucleotides line up with TRBD2. V was pared by 4 bases and J by 7 bases, with 10 bases of the junction left unmatched. Germline loops: CDR1 GTSNPN, CDR2 SVGIG (reference sequence). This CDR3 region has 15 residues. The CDR3 is CAWIRGLAGVGELFF. The CDR3 bases are TGTGCCTGGATCCGTGGATTAGCGGGAGTCGGGGAGCTGTTTTTT.

The V call is TRBV6-4, the J call TRBJ2-1; D remains unclear. Germline V gene lookup returns CDR1 MRHNA and CDR2 SNTAGT. This CDR3 is 13 amino acids long. Trimming removed 2 bases from V and 7 bases from J, with 9 bases in between. The CDR3 DNA reads TGTGCCAGCAGTGACAATAAAATGAATGAGCAGTTCTTC. Amino acids: CASSDNKMNEQFF.

There are a few counts of this clone. The genes are TRBV18 and TRBJ2-5; 10 bases align to TRBD2. The germline CDR1 and CDR2 sequences are KGHSH and LQKENI. V shed 1 base, J shed 4 bases, and the junction held 9 bases outside the gene matches. This CDR3 has 17 residues. The CDR3 sequence is CASSPLSFLAGVETQYF. The DNA of the CDR3 is TGTGCCAGCTCACCACTTTCTTTTCTAGCGGGAGTAGAGACCCAGTACTTC.

This chain links TRBV27 with TRBJ2-7, with 14 bases lining up with TRBD2. Per the germline V gene, CDR1 is MNHEY and CDR2 is SMNVEV (reference sequence). This CDR3 has 16 residues. Trimming at V came to 5 bases and at J to 4 bases, leaving 7 bases not matched to a gene. This CDR3 is CASSPRGTSGSYEQYF. In DNA, the CDR3 is TGTGCCAGCAGTCCACGCGGGACTAGCGGGAGTTACGAGCAGTACTTC.

The chain recombines TRBV29-1 with TRBJ2-3, with 11 bases identical to TRBD2. Germline assignment: CDR1 SQVTM and CDR2 ANQGSEA. The CDR3 sequence is 13 residues long. In DNA form, the CDR3 reads TGCAGAATAGCGGGAGGGCCCTCGGATACGCAGTATTTT. As protein: CRIAGGPSDTQYF.

Here the CDR3 DNA reads TGTGCCAGCAGTGCGCCGGGGACAGGGGGTTCGAGCCTTTATGGCTACACCTTC. It is translated as CASSAPGTGGSSLYGYTF. This chain joins TRBV6-1 and TRBJ1-2, with 11 bases aligning to TRBD1. Per the germline V gene, CDR1 is MNHNS and CDR2 is SASEGT. This CDR3 comprises 18 residues. The J segment lost 5 bases and the V segment lost 4 bases, leaving 15 bases of the junction unmatched.

The chain combines TRBV10-3 with TRBJ1-2; 8 nucleotides agree with TRBD1. The CDR3 has 15 amino acids. Trimming took 6 bases from V and 5 from J; bases not matched to a gene: 11. Germline V gives CDR1 ENHRY, CDR2 SYGVKD. In nucleotides, the CDR3 is TGTGCCATCAGGCCGGACAGGGATCTTCCATATGGCTACACCTTC. Translation gives CAIRPDRDLPYGYTF.

The gene calls are TRBV6-5 and TRBJ1-2; TRBD1 might be the D (5 bases). CDR3 length: 13 amino acids. Trimming took off 0 bases at V and 9 bases at J, with 11 bases between the two ends. In germline, CDR1 is MNHEY, CDR2 SVGAGI. The CDR3 DNA follows: TGTGCCAGCAGTTACTCCCAGGGCGCCAGCTACACCTTC. Protein product: CASSYSQGASYTF.

The chain is built from TRBV13 and TRBJ2-1; 11 nucleotides match TRBD2. Germline CDR1 and CDR2: PRHDT and FYEKMQ (reference sequence). The CDR3 consists of 16 residues. J gave up 4 bases and V 0 bases, and 2 bases lay outside the gene matches. This CDR3 is CASSLGRTSGYNEQFF. Here the CDR3 DNA reads TGTGCCAGCAGCTTAGGCCGGACTAGCGGGTACAATGAGCAGTTCTTC.